This TCR beta chain was sequenced for a study of CD8 T cells in ankylosing spondylitis. TCRdb used MiXCR to reprocess the 5' RACE reads, holding one entry per CDR3 protein. The top ten hold around 6% of the sample, which has about 150,000 distinct CDR3 sequences, roughly 30% seen once. This CDR3 spans 15 amino acids. V gave up 6 bases and J gave up 7 bases, with 19 bases separating them. This clonotype was counted ten times or more. Antigen unknown. Study-wide points: Peripheral blood held disease-linked clones only at relatively low frequency, and these were CD8+.

This sequence joins TRBV12-3 or TRBV12-4 and TRBJ2-1, with a possible D match to TRBD1 (6 bases). This clonotype originated in a male donor with ankylosing spondylitis. Material for sequencing was synovial fluid, either unsorted or a sorted T cell fraction (not recorded which). In nucleotides, the CDR3 is TGTGCCAGCAGCCGACGCCGGCCAGGGGTAAATGAGCAGTTCTTC. Amino acids: CASSRRRPGVNEQFF.